This TCR beta chain is from a study of cytomegalovirus exposure and HLA in healthy donors. General study results and limits: As a later analysis revealed, most CMV-associated TCR beta chains appeared HLA-restricted. In vitro testing confirmed a few CMV-associated chains as specific for CMV antigens. It was only CMV serostatus that was available as immune exposure information. Earlier analysis found most TCR beta V segments productive about 90% or about 30% of the time.

In the PCR, 60 Vbeta and 13 Jbeta primers were used. Method: immunoSEQ multiplex PCR; TCRdb's copy keeps in-frame clones and lacks some. This sample has approximately 140,000 clones, with around 79% found just once. With respect to this clone: Its matching antigen is unknown. The junction departs from the called germline gene at one end, perhaps through a read error.

Germline CDR1 and CDR2: SGDLS and YYNGEE. This CDR3 is built from 15 residues. Sequencing was carried out using PBMCs. This sequence joins TRBV9 and TRBJ2-1, with D possibly being TRBD2 (5 bases). The TCR comes from a man aged 18-30 years in good health and CMV-seronegative. CDR3 loop: CASSGEEDSHNEQFF. The CDR3 DNA reads TGTGCCAGCAGCGGAGAGGAGGACTCCCACAATGAGCAGTTCTTC.